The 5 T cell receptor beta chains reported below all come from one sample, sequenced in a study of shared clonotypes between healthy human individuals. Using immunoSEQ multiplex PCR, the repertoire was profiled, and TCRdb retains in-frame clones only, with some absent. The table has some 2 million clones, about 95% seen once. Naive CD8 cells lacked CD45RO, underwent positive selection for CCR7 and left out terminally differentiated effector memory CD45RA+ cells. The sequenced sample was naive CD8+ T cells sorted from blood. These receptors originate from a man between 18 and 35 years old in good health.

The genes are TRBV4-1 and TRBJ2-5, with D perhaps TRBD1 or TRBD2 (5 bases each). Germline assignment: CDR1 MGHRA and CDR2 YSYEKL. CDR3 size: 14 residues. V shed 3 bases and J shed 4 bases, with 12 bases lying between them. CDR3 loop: CASSHPGRAETQYF. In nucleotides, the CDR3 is TGCGCCAGCAGCCATCCGGGGCGAGCAGAGACCCAGTACTTC.

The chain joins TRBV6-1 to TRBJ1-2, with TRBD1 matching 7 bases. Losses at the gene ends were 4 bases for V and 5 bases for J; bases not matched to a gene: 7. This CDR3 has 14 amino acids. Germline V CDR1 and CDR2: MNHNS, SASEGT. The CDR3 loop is CASSALDRRYGYTF. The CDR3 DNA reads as TGTGCCAGCAGTGCACTGGACAGGAGGTATGGCTACACCTTC.

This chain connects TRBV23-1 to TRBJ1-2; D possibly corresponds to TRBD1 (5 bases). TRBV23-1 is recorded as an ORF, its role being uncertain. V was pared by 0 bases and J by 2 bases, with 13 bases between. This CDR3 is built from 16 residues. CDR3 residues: CASSQSYPWGNYGYTF. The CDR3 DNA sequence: TGCGCCAGCAGTCAATCATACCCCTGGGGGAACTATGGCTACACCTTC.

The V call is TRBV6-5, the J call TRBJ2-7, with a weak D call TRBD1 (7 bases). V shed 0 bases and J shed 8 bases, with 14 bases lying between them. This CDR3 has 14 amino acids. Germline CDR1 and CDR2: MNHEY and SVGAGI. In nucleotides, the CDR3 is TGTGCCAGCAGTTACTCAGGGCAGGGGGGCAAGCAGTACTTC. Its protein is CASSYSGQGGKQYF.

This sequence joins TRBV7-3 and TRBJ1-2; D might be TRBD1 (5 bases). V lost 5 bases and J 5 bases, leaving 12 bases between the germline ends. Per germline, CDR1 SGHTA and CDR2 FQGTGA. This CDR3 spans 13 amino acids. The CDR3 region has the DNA TGTGCCAGCAGCCCCGGGACGGCATATGGCTACACCTTC. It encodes CASSPGTAYGYTF. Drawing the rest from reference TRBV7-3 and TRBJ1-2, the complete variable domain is GAGVSQTPSNKVTEKGKYVELRCDPISGHTALYWYRQSLGQGPEFLIYFQGTGAADDSGLPNDRFFAVRPEGSVSTLKIQRTERGDSAVYLCASSPGTAYGYTFGSGTRLTVV.